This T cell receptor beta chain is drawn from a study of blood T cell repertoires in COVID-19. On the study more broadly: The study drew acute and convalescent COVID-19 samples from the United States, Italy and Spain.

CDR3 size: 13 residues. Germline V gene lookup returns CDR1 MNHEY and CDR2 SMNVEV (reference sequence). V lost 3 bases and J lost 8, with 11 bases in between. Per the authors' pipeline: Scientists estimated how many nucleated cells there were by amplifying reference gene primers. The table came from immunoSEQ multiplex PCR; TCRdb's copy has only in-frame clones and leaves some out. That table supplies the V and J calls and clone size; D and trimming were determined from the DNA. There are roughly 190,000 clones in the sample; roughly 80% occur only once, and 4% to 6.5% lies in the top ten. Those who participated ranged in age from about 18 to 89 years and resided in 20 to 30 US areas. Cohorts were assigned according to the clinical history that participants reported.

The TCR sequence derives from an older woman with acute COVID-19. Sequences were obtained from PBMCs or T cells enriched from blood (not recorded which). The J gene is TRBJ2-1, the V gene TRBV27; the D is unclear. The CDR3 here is CASSLAGFDEQFF. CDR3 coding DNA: TGTGCCAGCAGTTTGGCCGGGTTTGATGAGCAGTTCTTC.